Listed below are T cell receptor beta chains from one sample, sequenced in a study of T cells in Graves' hyperthyroidism and ophthalmopathy. Via MiXCR, TCRdb re-called the multiplex PCR reads, giving one row per CDR3 protein. This sample has approximately 710,000 distinct CDR3 sequences, with approximately 15% found just once. Specimen: blood. These receptors were collected from a man aged 45 to 65 with Graves' hyperthyroidism. The CDR3 runs from the conserved cysteine through the conserved F or W. D genes are given only for firm matches. Clone size appears in some rows only: once, few, many, or a class for an expanded clone.

TRBJ1-5	TRBV30	many	12	-	TGTGCCTGGAGTGGGGGGAATCAGCCCCAGCATTTT	CAWSGGNQPQHF
TRBJ2-7	TRBV29-1	-	12	TRBD1	TGCAGCGTTGATCGGGACAGCGGTCAGCAGTACTTC	CSVDRDSGQQYF
TRBJ2-1	TRBV7-2	-	13	TRBD1	TGTGCCAGCAGCCCGACAGGGTACACTGAGCAGTTCTTC	CASSPTGYTEQFF
TRBJ1-5	TRBV24-1	many	14	-	TGTGCCACCAGTGTCAGGGGCAGCAATCAGCCCCAGCATTTT	CATSVRGSNQPQHF
TRBJ2-7	TRBV6-5	-	14	-	TGTGCCAGCAGTTCTGGGTTTCGGGTCTACGAGCAGTACTTC	CASSSGFRVYEQYF
TRBJ2-7	TRBV15	many	16	TRBD2	TGTGCCACCAGCATTCTCCCTAGCGGGACATACTACGAGCAGTACTTC	CATSILPSGTYYEQYF
TRBJ1-2	TRBV11-2	many	12	-	TGTGCCAGCAGCTTATCGGGGGATGGCTACACCTTC	CASSLSGDGYTF
TRBJ2-7	TRBV19	many	17	TRBD2	TGTGCCAGTAGAAAAGGGACTAGCGGGAGATACTTCTACGAGCAGTACTTC	CASRKGTSGRYFYEQYF
TRBJ2-1	TRBV5-1	-	14	-	TGCGCCAGCAGCTTGAGAACAGGTAGCGATGAGCAGTTCTTC	CASSLRTGSDEQFF
TRBJ2-3	TRBV20-1	many	19	TRBD2	TGCAGTGCTAGCGGGCGGGCCCTAGCGGGAGGGCCGAGCACAGATACGCAGTATTTT	CSASGRALAGGPSTDTQYF
TRBJ2-5	TRBV2	many	17	TRBD1	TGTGCCAGCAGTGAAGCGGCGGGGACAGGCCTGCAAGAGACCCAGTACTTC	CASSEAAGTGLQETQYF
TRBJ1-1	TRBV12-3/TRBV12-4	many	14	TRBD1	TGTGCCAGCAGATACCGACAGGGGGACACTGAAGCTTTCTTT	CASRYRQGDTEAFF
TRBJ2-1	TRBV6-2/TRBV6-3	-	16	-	TGTGCCAGCAGTTACTCGACGTTTGTCAGGGTTAATGAGCAGTTCTTC	CASSYSTFVRVNEQFF
TRBJ2-3	TRBV28	many	15	-	TGTGCCAGCAGTTCGGCGACACCAGATTCTTATACGCAGTATTTT	CASSSATPDSYTQYF
TRBJ2-3	TRBV6-1	many	16	-	TGTGCCAGCAGTGAAGCGGAGGGGGGTCCCACAGATACGCAGTATTTT	CASSEAEGGPTDTQYF
TRBJ1-4	TRBV10-3	many	15	-	TGTGCCATCAGTGAGTCGAGGACGGAGAATGAAAAACTGTTTTTT	CAISESRTENEKLFF
TRBJ2-7	TRBV28	many	14	TRBD1	TGTGCCAGCAGTTTATCACAGGGGTACTACGAGCAGTACTTC	CASSLSQGYYEQYF
TRBJ2-5	TRBV28	many	15	-	TGTGCCAGCAGTTCGCGGGACAGCGCGAAAGAGACCCAGTACTTC	CASSSRDSAKETQYF
TRBJ2-2	TRBV12-3/TRBV12-4	many	18	TRBD1	TGTGCCAGCATCTCAAGGGACAGGGGGTGGGGGAACACCGGGGAGCTGTTTTTT	CASISRDRGWGNTGELFF
TRBJ2-1	TRBV10-3	-	18	TRBD2	TGTGCCATCAGCTCCGGGGCTAGCGGGAGAGGTGGGGAAATGAAGCAGTTCTTC	CAISSGASGRGGEMKQFF
TRBJ2-1	TRBV27	many	15	-	TGTGCCAGCAGTTTATTGCCTAGGATCTACAATGAGCAGTTCTTC	CASSLLPRIYNEQFF
TRBJ2-7	TRBV7-8	many	13	-	TGTGCCAGCAGCTTACCGGGCTTGAGAGAGCAGTACTTC	CASSLPGLREQYF
TRBJ2-1	TRBV7-8	many	18	TRBD1	TGTGCCAGCAGCTTAGACGAAGACGGGACAGGGGGATATGATGAGCAGTTCTTC	CASSLDEDGTGGYDEQFF
TRBJ2-7	TRBV7-9	-	13	TRBD1	TGTGCCATCCCGAGGACAGGCTCCTACGAGCAGTACTTC	CAIPRTGSYEQYF
TRBJ2-3	TRBV5-1	few	14	-	TGCGCCAGCAGCTTGACAGGGCGCACAGATACGCAGTATTTT	CASSLTGRTDTQYF
TRBJ2-7	TRBV28	-	17	TRBD2	TGTGCCAGCAGTTTATACAGGCCGGGACTAGCGGGTCAAGAGCAGTACTTC	CASSLYRPGLAGQEQYF
TRBJ2-5	TRBV9	many	13	TRBD2	TGTGCCAGCAGCGTTGGACTAGCGGGAGTTTTGTACTTC	CASSVGLAGVLYF
TRBJ2-7	TRBV7-8	few	14	-	TGTGCCAGCAGCCAGCCGGGACCCTCCTACGAGCAGTACTTC	CASSQPGPSYEQYF
TRBJ1-6	TRBV9	few	14	-	TGTGCCAGCAGCGGGGGGGAGGGTAATTCACCCCTCCACTTT	CASSGGEGNSPLHF
TRBJ2-1	TRBV3-1	many	15	-	TGTGCCAGCAGCCAAGATCCGACCAGAAACAATGAGCAGTTCTTC	CASSQDPTRNNEQFF
TRBJ1-5	TRBV5-8	few	16	-	TGTGCCAGCAGCTTGGAGCAGGGGATTAGCAATCAGCCCCAGCATTTT	CASSLEQGISNQPQHF